The T cell receptor beta chain described here comes from a study of cytomegalovirus exposure and HLA in healthy donors. Study-wide results and limits: Reports credit the classifier with highly specific, highly sensitive diagnosis of cytomegalovirus status. Apparent HLA restriction characterized most CMV-associated TCR beta chains in a later analysis.

Of note for this clone: Its antigen is unidentified.

A multiplex PCR was run with 60 Vbeta primers and 13 Jbeta primers. Produced via immunoSEQ multiplex PCR; TCRdb's table is partial and in-frame only. The profile shows some 110,000 clones, 82% of them singletons. The clonotype comes from a man aged 25 to 45 in good health and CMV-seropositive. Sequenced sample: PBMCs.

The CDR3 sequence: CAAPSLREGGTGELFF. The CDR3 DNA follows: TGTGCCGCGCCGTCCCTCCGGGAGGGGGGTACCGGGGAGCTGTTTTTT. The chain has TRBV30 and TRBJ2-2; 8 bases are shared with TRBD2. The CDR3 covers 16 residues. Germline V CDR1 and CDR2: GTSNPN, SVGIG (reference sequence). J gave up 5 bases and V 8 bases, and 16 bases lay outside the gene matches.